This is a list of T cell receptor beta chains from one sample in a study of T cells in Graves' hyperthyroidism and ophthalmopathy. Using its own MiXCR run on the multiplex PCR reads, TCRdb lists one record per CDR3 protein. The repertoire holds roughly 180,000 distinct CDR3 sequences, with over 8% as singletons. The sample consisted of blood. The receptors shown here come from a woman aged 18-29 years with Graves' hyperthyroidism that later progressed to Graves' ophthalmopathy. The conserved cysteine and the conserved F or W are not part of the CDR3 here. Clone size is not always given. Where it is, it says once, few, many or a class for expanded clones.

abundance,j_gene,v_gene,CDR3aa
many,TRBJ1-2,TRBV11-2,ASSSSGGGYT
many,TRBJ1-6,TRBV7-8,ASSLVGDNSPLH
few,TRBJ2-2,TRBV19,ASSDLAGGPGELF
.,TRBJ2-1,TRBV29-1,SVVGQRKEIGQF
few,TRBJ2-1,TRBV9,ASSLQPGLAGDEQF
many,TRBJ2-1,TRBV3-1,ASSQVEANEQF
few,TRBJ2-1,TRBV3-1,ASSQGTSYPYNEQF
many,TRBJ2-7,TRBV2,ASSDRGSVYEQY
many,TRBJ2-2,TRBV20-1,SVQRGSNTGELF
many,TRBJ2-3,TRBV10-3,AIRRTSGGSTDTQY
few,TRBJ1-6,TRBV4-2,ASSQDPMGHRGSYNSPLH
many,TRBJ1-1,TRBV7-9,ASSRRGGEMNTEAF
few,TRBJ2-6,TRBV4-1,ASSHGQVYGGANVLT
.,TRBJ2-1,TRBV7-6,ASSLYYQDRGHPNNEQF
many,TRBJ2-7,TRBV19,ASSITLDRSYEQY
many,TRBJ1-2,TRBV15,ATGNRGGGGGYT
many,TRBJ1-1,TRBV5-1,ASNGRGGDTEAF
few,TRBJ1-2,TRBV6-1,ASIRGGGYGYT
many,TRBJ2-2,TRBV2,ASSPWTGIAGELF
many,TRBJ2-5,TRBV20-1,SASWASGGLETQY
.,TRBJ2-3,TRBV10-2,ASSVRGVTDTQY
once,TRBJ2-3,TRBV20-1,SARSGLAWVDTQY
many,TRBJ1-1,TRBV15,ATSRDRGDTEAF
few,TRBJ1-4,TRBV4-1,ASSQAGAGNNEKLF
many,TRBJ1-5,TRBV19,ASSITTGSYYSNQPQH
many,TRBJ1-1,TRBV20-1,SARWTVNTEAF
many,TRBJ1-1,TRBV2,ASVIVEAF
many,TRBJ2-1,TRBV30,AWLTGGWGNEQF
many,TRBJ2-5,TRBV28,ASSGETQY
many,TRBJ2-5,TRBV20-1,SARDGGPSLAGLKETQY
many,TRBJ1-5,TRBV29-1,SVASGGNQPQH
many,TRBJ2-7,TRBV27,ASKFRPSVSSYEQY
few,TRBJ2-2,TRBV6-1,ASSSLLDGDANTGELF
many,TRBJ1-5,TRBV28,ASSLGNARNQPQH
many,TRBJ1-2,TRBV29-1,SVGGQGHGYT
many,TRBJ2-2,TRBV28,ASRTALRQGELF
many,TRBJ2-1,TRBV7-3,ASSLSVTSATYSNEQF
few,TRBJ1-5,TRBV20-1,SAMAGVSNQPQH
many,TRBJ2-5,TRBV7-2,ASSSYLQETQY